This record covers a single T cell receptor (beta chain). Its antigen remains unidentified. The sample is drawn from a study of T cell responses to AZD1222 COVID-19 vaccine. Study-wide results and limits: White British people made up most donors, females outnumbered males, and clonal diversity was possibly underestimated. Two AZD1222 doses significantly raised spike-specific TCR breadth and depth over controls.

The CDR3 has 20 amino acids. Germline V gene data show CDR1 as SGHTA and CDR2 as FQGTGA. J was trimmed by 0 bases and V by 1 base; bases with no gene match: 9. Libraries were prepared by immunoSEQ multiplex PCR; TCRdb keeps only in-frame clonotypes and omits some of them. Seen here are some 180,000 clones, 85% to 90% observed once, and the top ten hold 6.1%. The chain employs TRBV7-3 and TRBJ2-2; 12 bases line up with TRBD2. This clonotype was obtained from an adult in good health. This material consisted of peripheral blood, taken on day 0 of AZD1222 vaccination. The CDR3 bases are TGTGCCAGCAGCTTAATATTTGGGGCTAGCGGGAGGGCGAACACCGGGGAGCTGTTTTTT. Translation gives CASSLIFGASGRANTGELFF.